This is a list of T cell receptor beta chains from one sample in a study of T cells in Graves' hyperthyroidism and ophthalmopathy. TCRdb re-derived calls from the multiplex PCR reads in MiXCR, one entry per CDR3 protein. The table shows some 500,000 distinct CDR3 sequences, with about 16% occurring only once. Sequencing used blood. These receptors all stem from a woman in her twenties or thirties with Graves' ophthalmopathy. Both conserved end residues are part of each CDR3. Fields, in order: J gene, V gene, D gene, clone size, CDR3 protein, CDR3 DNA. A D gene is named only where the DNA matches it firmly. Size values are once, few and many counts, or a class for expanded clones, and some rows have none.

TRBJ1-2,TRBV28,NA,few,CASSPGGDANYGYTF,TGTGCCAGCAGTCCGGGCGGGGATGCTAACTATGGCTACACCTTC
TRBJ1-5,TRBV5-6,TRBD1,few,CASSQQGAHQPQHF,TGTGCCAGCAGCCAACAGGGGGCCCATCAGCCCCAGCATTTT
TRBJ2-1,TRBV9,NA,NA,CASSVYYASGNRWYNEQFF,TGTGCCAGCAGCGTATATTATGCCTCGGGGAACCGCTGGTACAATGAGCAGTTCTTC
TRBJ2-7,TRBV10-3,TRBD1,NA,CAISATARDRGTEQYF,TGTGCCATCAGTGCGACCGCCCGGGACAGGGGGACCGAGCAGTACTTC
TRBJ2-7,TRBV11-2,NA,many,CASSPTSGGKLYEQYF,TGTGCCAGCAGCCCCACGAGCGGAGGGAAACTCTACGAGCAGTACTTC
TRBJ2-3,TRBV6-2/TRBV6-3,TRBD1,many,CASSSGTGRDTQYF,TGTGCCAGCAGCTCCGGGACAGGGAGAGACACGCAGTATTTT
TRBJ2-7,TRBV9,TRBD2,once,CASSVGGRVPYEQYF,TGTGCCAGCAGCGTAGGTGGGAGGGTACCCTACGAGCAGTACTTC
TRBJ2-3,TRBV27,NA,NA,CASSPTGIGLRDTQYF,TGTGCCAGCAGCCCCACGGGGATAGGACTACGCGATACGCAGTATTTT
TRBJ2-2,TRBV6-2/TRBV6-3,TRBD2,many,CASSWDYNTGELFF,TGTGCCAGCAGTTGGGACTACAACACCGGGGAGCTGTTTTTT
TRBJ1-1,TRBV12-3/TRBV12-4,TRBD1,many,CASSFRDRGLDTEAFF,TGTGCCAGCAGTTTCCGGGACAGGGGGTTGGACACTGAAGCTTTCTTT
TRBJ2-5,TRBV6-1,NA,many,CASSVGGGGTTQYF,TGTGCCAGCAGCGTGGGGGGTGGCGGGACGACCCAGTACTTC
TRBJ2-7,TRBV7-2,NA,many,CASSFPGGDAYEQYF,TGTGCCAGCAGCTTCCCCGGAGGGGACGCCTACGAGCAGTACTTC
TRBJ2-7,TRBV30,NA,NA,CAWSHTPGDVYEQYF,TGTGCCTGGAGTCATACCCCGGGAGACGTCTACGAGCAGTACTTC
TRBJ1-5,TRBV19,NA,NA,CASSIVRQIRGQPQHF,TGTGCCAGTAGTATAGTTCGACAGATTCGTGGTCAGCCCCAGCATTTT
TRBJ2-3,TRBV28,NA,many,CASILAGGRTDTQYF,NA
TRBJ2-7,TRBV7-3,NA,NA,CASSLITATVKEIEQYF,TGTGCCAGCAGCCTTATCACAGCAACCGTTAAAGAGATCGAGCAGTACTTC
TRBJ1-1,TRBV3-1,NA,many,CASSVQGNTEAFF,TGTGCCAGCAGCGTACAGGGGAACACTGAAGCTTTCTTT